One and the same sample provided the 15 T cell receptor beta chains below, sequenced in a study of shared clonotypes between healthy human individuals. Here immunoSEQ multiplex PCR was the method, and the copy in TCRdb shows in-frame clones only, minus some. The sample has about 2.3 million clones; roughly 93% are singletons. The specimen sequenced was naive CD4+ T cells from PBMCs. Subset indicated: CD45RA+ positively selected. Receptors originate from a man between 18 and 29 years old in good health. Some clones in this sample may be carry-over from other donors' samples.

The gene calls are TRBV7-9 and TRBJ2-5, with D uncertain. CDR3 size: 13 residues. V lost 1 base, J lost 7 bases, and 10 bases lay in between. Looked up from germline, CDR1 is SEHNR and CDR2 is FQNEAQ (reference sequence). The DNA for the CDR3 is TGTGCCAGCAGCTTAGTAGGGTTTGGGACCCAGTACTTC. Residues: CASSLVGFGTQYF.

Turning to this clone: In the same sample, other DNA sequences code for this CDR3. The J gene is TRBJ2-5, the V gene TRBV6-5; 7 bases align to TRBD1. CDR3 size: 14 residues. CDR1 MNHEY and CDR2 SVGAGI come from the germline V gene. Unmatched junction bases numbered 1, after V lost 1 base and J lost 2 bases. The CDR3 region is CASSYWDRQETQYF. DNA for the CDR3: TGTGCCAGCAGTTACTGGGACAGACAAGAGACCCAGTACTTC.

CDR3 sequence: CAWSSTPGSLNEQFF. CDR3 nucleotide sequence: TGTGCCTGGAGTTCCACACCCGGCAGTCTCAATGAGCAGTTCTTC. The chain carries TRBV30 and TRBJ2-1; no clear D gene. The germline CDR1 and CDR2 sequences are GTSNPN and SVGIG (reference sequence). Trimming left V 2 bases short and J 6 bases short, with 17 bases between. CDR3 length: 15 residues.

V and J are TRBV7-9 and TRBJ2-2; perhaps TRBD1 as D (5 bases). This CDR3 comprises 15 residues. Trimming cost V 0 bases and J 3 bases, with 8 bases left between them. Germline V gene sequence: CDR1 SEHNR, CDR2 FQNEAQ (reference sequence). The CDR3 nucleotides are TGTGCCAGCAGCTTAGCGCTAGGGGACACCGGGGAGCTGTTTTTT. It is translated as CASSLALGDTGELFF. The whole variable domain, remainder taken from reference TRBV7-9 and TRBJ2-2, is DTGVSQNPRHKITKRGQNVTFRCDPISEHNRLYWYRQTLGQGPEFLTYFQNEAQLEKSRLLSDRFSAERPKGSFSTLEIQRTEQGDSAMYLCASSLALGDTGELFFGEGSRLTVL.

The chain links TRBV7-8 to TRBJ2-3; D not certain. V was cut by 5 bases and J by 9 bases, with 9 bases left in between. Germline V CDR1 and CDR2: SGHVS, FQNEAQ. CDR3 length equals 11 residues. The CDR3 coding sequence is TGTGCCAGCAGCCAAATCGGGACGCAGTATTTT. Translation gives CASSQIGTQYF.

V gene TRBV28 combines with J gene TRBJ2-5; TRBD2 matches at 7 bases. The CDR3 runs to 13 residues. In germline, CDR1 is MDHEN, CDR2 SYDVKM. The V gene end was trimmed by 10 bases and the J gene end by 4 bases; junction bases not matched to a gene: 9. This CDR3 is CATRLGGRETQYF. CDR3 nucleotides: TGTGCCACCCGTCTGGGGGGGAGAGAGACCCAGTACTTC.

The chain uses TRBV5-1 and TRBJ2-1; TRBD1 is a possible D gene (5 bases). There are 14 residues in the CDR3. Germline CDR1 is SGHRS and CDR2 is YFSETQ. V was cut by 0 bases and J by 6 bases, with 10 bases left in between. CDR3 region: CASSLVQGRNEQFF. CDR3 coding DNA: TGCGCCAGCAGCTTGGTCCAGGGCCGCAATGAGCAGTTCTTC.

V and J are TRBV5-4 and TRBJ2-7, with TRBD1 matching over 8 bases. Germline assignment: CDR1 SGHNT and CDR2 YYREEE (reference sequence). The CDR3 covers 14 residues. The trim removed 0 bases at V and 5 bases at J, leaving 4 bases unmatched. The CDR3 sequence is CASSLGQGRNEQYF. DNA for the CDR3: TGTGCCAGCAGCTTGGGACAGGGGAGAAACGAGCAGTACTTC.

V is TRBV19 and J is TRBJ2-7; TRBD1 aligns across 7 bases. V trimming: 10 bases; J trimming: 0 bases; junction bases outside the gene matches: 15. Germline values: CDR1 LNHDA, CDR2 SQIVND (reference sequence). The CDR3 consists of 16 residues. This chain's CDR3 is CATTEGPGTVSYEQYF. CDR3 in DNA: TGTGCCACCACCGAGGGCCCCGGGACAGTCTCCTACGAGCAGTACTTC. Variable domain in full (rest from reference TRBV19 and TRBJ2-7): DGGITQSPKYLFRKEGQNVTLSCEQNLNHDAMYWYRQDPGQGLRLIYYSQIVNDFQKGDIAEGYSVSREKKESFPLTVTSAQKNPTAFYLCATTEGPGTVSYEQYFGPGTRLTVT.

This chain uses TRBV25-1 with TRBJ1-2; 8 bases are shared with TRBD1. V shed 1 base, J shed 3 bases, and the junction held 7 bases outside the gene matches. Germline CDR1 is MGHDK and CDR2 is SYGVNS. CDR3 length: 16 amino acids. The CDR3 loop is CASSELDQGAHYGYTF. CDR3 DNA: TGTGCCAGCAGTGAATTAGACCAGGGGGCTCACTATGGCTACACCTTC.

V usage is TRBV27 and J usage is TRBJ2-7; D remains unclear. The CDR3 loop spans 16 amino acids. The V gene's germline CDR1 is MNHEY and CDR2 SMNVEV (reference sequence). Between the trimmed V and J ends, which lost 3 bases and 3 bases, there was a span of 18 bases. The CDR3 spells CASSFGQSLLGYEQYF. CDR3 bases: TGTGCCAGCAGTTTCGGGCAGAGCCTCCTCGGCTACGAGCAGTACTTC.

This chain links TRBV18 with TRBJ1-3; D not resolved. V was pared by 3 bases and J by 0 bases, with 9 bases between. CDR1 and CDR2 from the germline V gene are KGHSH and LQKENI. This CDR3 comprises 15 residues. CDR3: CASSPARGSGNTIYF. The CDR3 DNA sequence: TGTGCCAGCTCACCCGCCCGAGGCTCTGGAAACACCATATATTTT. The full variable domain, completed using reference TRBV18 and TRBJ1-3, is NAGVMQNPRHLVRRRGQEARLRCSPMKGHSHVYWYRQLPEEGLKFMVYLQKENIIDESGMPKERFSAEFPKEGPSILRIQQVVRGDSAAYFCASSPARGSGNTIYFGEGSWLTVV.

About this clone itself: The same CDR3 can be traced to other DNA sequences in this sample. For the CDR3, the DNA is TGTGCCAGCAGTTTACCAGGACTCATGAACACTGAAGCTTTCTTT. It encodes CASSLPGLMNTEAFF. This sequence joins TRBV28 and TRBJ1-1; D gene ambiguous. CDR3 size: 15 residues. Per the germline V gene, CDR1 is MDHEN and CDR2 is SYDVKM. V was shortened by 2 bases and J by 0 bases, with 10 bases between the two germline ends.

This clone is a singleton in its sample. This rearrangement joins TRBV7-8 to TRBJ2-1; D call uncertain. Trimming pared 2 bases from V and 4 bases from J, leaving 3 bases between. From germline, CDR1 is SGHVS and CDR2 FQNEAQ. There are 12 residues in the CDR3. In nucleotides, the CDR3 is TGTGCCAGCAGCTTATCTTACAATGAGCAGTTCTTC. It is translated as CASSLSYNEQFF.

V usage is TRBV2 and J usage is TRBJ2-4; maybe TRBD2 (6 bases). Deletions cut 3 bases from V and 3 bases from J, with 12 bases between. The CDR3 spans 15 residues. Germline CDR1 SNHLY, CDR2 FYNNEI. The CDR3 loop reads CASSDVRDDKNIQYF. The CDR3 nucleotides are TGTGCCAGCAGTGATGTGCGGGACGACAAAAACATTCAGTACTTC.